This T cell receptor (beta chain) came from a study of CD8+ T cells in alopecia areata. Regarding this clone: Its antigen remains unknown. Within the sample, other DNA sequences also encode this same CDR3.

The CDR3 is made up of 12 amino acids. Trimming removed 4 bases at V and 4 bases at J, with 5 bases between. CDR1 and CDR2 from the germline V gene are MGHDK and SYGVNS. Study results and limitations: Tofacitinib significantly lowered scalp clonality and expanded CD8+ clones among the top 100. A large proportion of expanded lesional clones were detected persisting in scalp and blood during tofacitinib. Scalp specimens additionally yield sequences from normal skin's resident alphabeta T cells.

cDNA prepared by RNA extraction and subsequent reverse transcription served as the template for sequencing. Using immunoSEQ multiplex PCR, the repertoire was profiled, and TCRdb retains in-frame clones only, with some absent. The repertoire consists of 150,000 to 200,000 clones, with less than 65% occurring once and the leading ten covering approximately 1%. Sample treatment: oral pan-JAK inhibitor, 5-10 mg twice daily. The chain couples TRBV25-1 to TRBJ1-5; no definite D call. This specimen was CD4+ T cells sorted from blood, taken at week 24, from a patient treated with tofacitinib. This TCR was sampled from a human donor with alopecia areata. Written as DNA, the CDR3 is TGTGCCAGCAGTGTCGGGAATCAGCCCCAGCATTTT. Translated, it gives CASSVGNQPQHF.